This TCR beta chain was captured in a study of glioma-infiltrating T cells after dendritic cell vaccination. The wider study: Treatment, given 2003 to 2012, was autologous tumor lysate-pulsed dendritic cell vaccination.

Germline CDR1 MGHDK, CDR2 SYGVNS. V dropped 6 bases and J dropped 9 bases, with 11 bases sitting between them. The CDR3 has 11 amino acids. This clone occurred a few times. Amplification used 60 V beta primers and 13 J beta primers. The data were produced by immunoSEQ multiplex PCR, yet TCRdb's version contains in-frame clones alone and is incomplete. The sample has fewer than 95,000 clones; around 85% are singletons. As for time point: after dendritic cell vaccination, including at tumor progression/relapse. Only patients with spare fresh-frozen tumor and over two years of follow-up were included. This sequence joins TRBV25-1 and TRBJ1-1; perhaps TRBD1 as D (5 bases). Here the sequenced sample was blood, taken after dendritic cell vaccination. The TCR originated in a human donor with glioblastoma. Here the CDR3 DNA reads TGTGCCAGCAGCGCGACAGCAAAAGCTTTCTTT. The encoded protein is CASSATAKAFF.